This section outlines one T cell receptor beta chain sequence together with its context. Its cognate antigen is unknown. This sample was taken from a study of cytomegalovirus exposure and HLA in healthy donors. Trimming cost V 1 base and J 7 bases, with 8 bases left between them. Germline-derived CDR1 and CDR2 are SGHDT and YYEEEE. The CDR3 contains 12 residues. Regarding the study as a whole: From TCR beta sequences, most subjects' HLA-A and HLA-B alleles were reportedly predicted accurately. Analysis was carried out at a later point, and it linked a missense DCLRE1C variant to TCR beta V- and J-gene trimming. TCR sequences were mostly rare, though some public TCRs occurred in many donors. Most TCR beta V segments were productive about 87% or about 30% of the time in an earlier analysis.

The PCR made use of 60 Vbeta and 13 Jbeta primers. Using immunoSEQ multiplex PCR, the repertoire was profiled, and TCRdb retains in-frame clones only, with some absent. The sample totals about 210,000 clones; its top ten clones hold more than 0.75%. This clonotype was sampled from a woman in her 30s in good health and CMV-seropositive. Material for sequencing was PBMCs. The rearrangement links TRBV5-6 to TRBJ1-1; D is ambiguous. DNA of the CDR3: TGTGCCAGCAGCTTGTCGCGGGTTGAAGCTTTCTTT. This encodes CASSLSRVEAFF.